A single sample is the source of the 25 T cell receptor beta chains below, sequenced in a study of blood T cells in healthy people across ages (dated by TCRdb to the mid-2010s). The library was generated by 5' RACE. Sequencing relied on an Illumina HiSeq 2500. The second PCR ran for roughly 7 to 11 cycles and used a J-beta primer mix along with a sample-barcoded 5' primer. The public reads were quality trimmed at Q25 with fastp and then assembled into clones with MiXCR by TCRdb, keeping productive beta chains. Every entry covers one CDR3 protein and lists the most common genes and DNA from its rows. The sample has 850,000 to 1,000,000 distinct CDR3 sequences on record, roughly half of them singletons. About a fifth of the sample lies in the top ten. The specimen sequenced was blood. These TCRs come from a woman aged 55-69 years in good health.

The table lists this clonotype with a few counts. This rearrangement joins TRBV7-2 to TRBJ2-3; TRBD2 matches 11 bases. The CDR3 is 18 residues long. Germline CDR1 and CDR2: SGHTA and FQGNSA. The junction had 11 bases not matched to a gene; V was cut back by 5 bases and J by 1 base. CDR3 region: CASSPSLAGGWGTDTQYF. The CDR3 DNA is TGTGCCAGCAGCCCCAGCCTAGCGGGAGGATGGGGCACAGATACGCAGTATTTT. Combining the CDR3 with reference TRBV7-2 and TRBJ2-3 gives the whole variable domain GAGVSQSPSNKVTEKGKDVELRCDPISGHTALYWYRQSLGQGLEFLIYFQGNSAPDKSGLPSDRFSAERTGGSVSTLTIQRTQQEDSAVYLCASSPSLAGGWGTDTQYFGPGTRLTVL.

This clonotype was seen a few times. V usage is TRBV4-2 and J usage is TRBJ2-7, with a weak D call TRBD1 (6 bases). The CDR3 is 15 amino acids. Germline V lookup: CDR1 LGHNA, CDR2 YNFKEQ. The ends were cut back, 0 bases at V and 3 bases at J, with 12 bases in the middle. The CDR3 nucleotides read TGTGCCAGCAGCCAAGATAGGGGGAGCATCTACGAGCAGTACTTC. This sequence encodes CASSQDRGSIYEQYF.

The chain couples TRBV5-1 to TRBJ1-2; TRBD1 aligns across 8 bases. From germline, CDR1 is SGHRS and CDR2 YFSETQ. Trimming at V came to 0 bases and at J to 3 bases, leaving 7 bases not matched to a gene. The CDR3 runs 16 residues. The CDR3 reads CASSLAGQGRDYGYTF. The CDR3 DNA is TGCGCCAGCAGCTTGGCCGGACAGGGAAGGGACTATGGCTACACCTTC.

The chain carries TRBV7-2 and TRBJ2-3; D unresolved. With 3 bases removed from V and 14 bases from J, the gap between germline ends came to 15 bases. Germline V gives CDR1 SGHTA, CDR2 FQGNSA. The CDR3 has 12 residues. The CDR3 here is CASSFEVLRWYF. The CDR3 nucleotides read TGTGCCAGCAGCTTTGAGGTTCTTAGGTGGTATTTT.

The CDR3 loop is CASSRIAGVYNEQFF. CDR3 in DNA: TGTGCCAGCAGCCGCATAGCGGGAGTCTACAATGAGCAGTTCTTC. The J gene is TRBJ2-1, the V gene TRBV7-9; 9 bases are shared with TRBD2. The CDR3 runs 15 residues. After removal of 5 bases from V and 3 bases from J, the junction contained 5 bases not matched to a gene. From germline, CDR1 is SEHNR and CDR2 FQNEAQ (reference sequence).

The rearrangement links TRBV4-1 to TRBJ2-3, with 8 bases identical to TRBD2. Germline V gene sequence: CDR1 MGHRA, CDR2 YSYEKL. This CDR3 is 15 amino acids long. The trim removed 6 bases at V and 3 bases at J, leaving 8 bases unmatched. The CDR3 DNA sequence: TGCGCCAGCAGGCCACTAGCGGCCGCAACAGATACGCAGTATTTT. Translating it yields CASRPLAAATDTQYF.

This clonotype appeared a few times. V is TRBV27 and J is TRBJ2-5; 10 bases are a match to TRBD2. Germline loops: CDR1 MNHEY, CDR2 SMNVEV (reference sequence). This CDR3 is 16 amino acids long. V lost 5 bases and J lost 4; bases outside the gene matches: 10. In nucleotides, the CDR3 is TGTGCCAGCAGTCCCCCGGGACTAGCGAGACCAGAGACCCAGTACTTC. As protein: CASSPPGLARPETQYF.

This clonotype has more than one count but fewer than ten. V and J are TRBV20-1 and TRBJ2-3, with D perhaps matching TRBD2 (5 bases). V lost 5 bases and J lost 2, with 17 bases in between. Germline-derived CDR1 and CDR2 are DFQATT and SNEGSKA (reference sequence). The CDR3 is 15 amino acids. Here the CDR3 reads CSAPKEGRSTDTQYF. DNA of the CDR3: TGCAGTGCTCCAAAAGAGGGCAGGTCCACAGATACGCAGTATTTT.

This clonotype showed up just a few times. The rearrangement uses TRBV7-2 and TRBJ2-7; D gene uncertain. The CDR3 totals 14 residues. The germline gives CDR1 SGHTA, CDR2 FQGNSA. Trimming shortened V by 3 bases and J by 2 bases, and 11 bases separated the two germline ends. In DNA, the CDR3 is TGTGCCAGCAGCTTGCGGACCGCCGCCTACGAGCAGTACTTC. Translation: CASSLRTAAYEQYF.

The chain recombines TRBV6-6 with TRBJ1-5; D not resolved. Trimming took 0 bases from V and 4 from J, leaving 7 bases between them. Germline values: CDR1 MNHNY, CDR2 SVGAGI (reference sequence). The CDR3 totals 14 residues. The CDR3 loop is CASSYSTLNQPQHF. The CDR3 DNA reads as TGTGCCAGCAGTTACTCTACCTTAAATCAGCCCCAGCATTTT.

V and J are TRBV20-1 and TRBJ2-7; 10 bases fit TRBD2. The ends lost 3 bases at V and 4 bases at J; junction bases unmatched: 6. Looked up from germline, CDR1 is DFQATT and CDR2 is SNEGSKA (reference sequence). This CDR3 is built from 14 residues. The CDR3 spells CSARVLAGLYEQYF. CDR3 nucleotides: TGCAGTGCTAGGGTACTAGCGGGATTATACGAGCAGTACTTC.

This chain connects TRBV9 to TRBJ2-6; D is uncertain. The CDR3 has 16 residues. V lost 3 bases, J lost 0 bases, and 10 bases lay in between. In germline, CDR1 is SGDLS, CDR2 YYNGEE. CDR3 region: CASSAQALSGANVLTF. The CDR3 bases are TGTGCCAGCAGCGCGCAGGCCCTCTCTGGGGCCAACGTCCTGACTTTC.

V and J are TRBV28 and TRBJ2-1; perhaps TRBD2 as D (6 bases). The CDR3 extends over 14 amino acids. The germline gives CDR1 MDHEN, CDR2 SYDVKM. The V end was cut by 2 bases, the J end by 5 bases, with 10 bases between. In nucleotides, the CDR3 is TGTGCCAGCAGTTTAACTAGCCCCAACAATGAGCAGTTCTTC. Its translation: CASSLTSPNNEQFF.

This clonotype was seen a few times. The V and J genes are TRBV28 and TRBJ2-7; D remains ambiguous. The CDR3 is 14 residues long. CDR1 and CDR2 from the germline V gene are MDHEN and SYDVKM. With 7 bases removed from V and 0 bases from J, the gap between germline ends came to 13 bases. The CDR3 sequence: CASTTGGSSYEQYF. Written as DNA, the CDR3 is TGTGCCAGCACCACGGGCGGTAGCTCCTACGAGCAGTACTTC.

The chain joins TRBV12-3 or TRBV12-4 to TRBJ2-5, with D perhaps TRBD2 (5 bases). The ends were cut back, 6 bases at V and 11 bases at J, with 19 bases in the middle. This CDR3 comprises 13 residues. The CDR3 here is CASSQNSRWEQYF. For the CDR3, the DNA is TGTGCCAGCAGCCAAAACTCTAGGTGGGAGCAGTACTTC.

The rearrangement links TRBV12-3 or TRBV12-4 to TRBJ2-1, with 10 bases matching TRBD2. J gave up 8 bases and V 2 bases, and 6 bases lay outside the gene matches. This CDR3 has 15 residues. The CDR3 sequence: CASSLQGLATYEQFF. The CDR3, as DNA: TGTGCCAGCAGTTTACAGGGACTAGCGACCTATGAGCAGTTCTTC.

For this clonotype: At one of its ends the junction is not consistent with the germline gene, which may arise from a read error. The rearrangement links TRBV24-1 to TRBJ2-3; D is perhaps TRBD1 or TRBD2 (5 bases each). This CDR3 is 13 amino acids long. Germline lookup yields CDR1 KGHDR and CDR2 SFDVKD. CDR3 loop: CTTSDGGTDTQYF. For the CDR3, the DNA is TGTACCACCAGTGATGGGGGAACAGATACGCAGTATTTT.

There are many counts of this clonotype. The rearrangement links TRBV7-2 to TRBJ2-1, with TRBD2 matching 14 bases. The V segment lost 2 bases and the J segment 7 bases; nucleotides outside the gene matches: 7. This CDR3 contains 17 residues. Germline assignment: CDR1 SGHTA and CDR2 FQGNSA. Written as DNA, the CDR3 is TGTGCCAGCAGCTTAAAATCCGGGACTAGCGGGAGAAATGAGCAGTTCTTC. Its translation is CASSLKSGTSGRNEQFF.

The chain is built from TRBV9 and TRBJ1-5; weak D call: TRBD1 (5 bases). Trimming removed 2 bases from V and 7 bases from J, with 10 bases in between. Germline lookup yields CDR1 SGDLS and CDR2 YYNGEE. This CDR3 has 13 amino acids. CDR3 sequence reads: CASSVGGGQPQHF. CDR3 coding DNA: TGTGCCAGCAGCGTCGGGGGTGGGCAGCCCCAGCATTTT.

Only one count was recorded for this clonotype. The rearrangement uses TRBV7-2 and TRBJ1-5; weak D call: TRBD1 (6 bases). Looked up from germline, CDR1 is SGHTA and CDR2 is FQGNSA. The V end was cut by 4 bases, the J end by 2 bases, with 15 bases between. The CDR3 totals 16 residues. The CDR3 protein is CASSSEGGRGNQPQHF. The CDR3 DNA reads TGTGCCAGCAGCTCAGAAGGGGGACGTGGCAATCAGCCCCAGCATTTT. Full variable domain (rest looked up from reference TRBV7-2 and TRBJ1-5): GAGVSQSPSNKVTEKGKDVELRCDPISGHTALYWYRQSLGQGLEFLIYFQGNSAPDKSGLPSDRFSAERTGGSVSTLTIQRTQQEDSAVYLCASSSEGGRGNQPQHFGDGTRLSIL.

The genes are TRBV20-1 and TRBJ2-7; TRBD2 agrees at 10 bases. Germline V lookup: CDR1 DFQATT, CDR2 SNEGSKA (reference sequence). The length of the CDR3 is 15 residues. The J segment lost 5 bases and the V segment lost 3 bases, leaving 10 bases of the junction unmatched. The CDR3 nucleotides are TGCAGTGCTAGTTGGCCTAGCGGGAGAGCGAACGAGCAGTACTTC. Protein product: CSASWPSGRANEQYF.

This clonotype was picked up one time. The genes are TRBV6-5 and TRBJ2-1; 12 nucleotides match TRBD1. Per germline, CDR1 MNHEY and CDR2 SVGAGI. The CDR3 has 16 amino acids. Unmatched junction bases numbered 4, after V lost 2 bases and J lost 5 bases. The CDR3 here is CASSYGTGGDDNEQFF. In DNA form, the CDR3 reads TGTGCCAGCAGTTACGGGACAGGGGGCGACGACAATGAGCAGTTCTTC.

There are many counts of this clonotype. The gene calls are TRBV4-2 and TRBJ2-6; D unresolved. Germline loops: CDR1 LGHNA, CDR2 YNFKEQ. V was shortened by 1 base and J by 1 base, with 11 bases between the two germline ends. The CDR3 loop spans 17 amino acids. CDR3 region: CASSQGFQASGANVLTF. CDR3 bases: TGTGCCAGCAGCCAAGGATTCCAGGCTTCTGGGGCCAACGTCCTGACTTTC.

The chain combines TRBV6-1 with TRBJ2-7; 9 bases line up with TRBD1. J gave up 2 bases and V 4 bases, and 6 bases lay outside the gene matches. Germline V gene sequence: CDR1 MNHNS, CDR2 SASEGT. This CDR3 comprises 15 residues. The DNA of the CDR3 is TGTGCCAGCAGTGTCCGCGGGACAGGGACCTACGAGCAGTACTTC. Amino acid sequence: CASSVRGTGTYEQYF.

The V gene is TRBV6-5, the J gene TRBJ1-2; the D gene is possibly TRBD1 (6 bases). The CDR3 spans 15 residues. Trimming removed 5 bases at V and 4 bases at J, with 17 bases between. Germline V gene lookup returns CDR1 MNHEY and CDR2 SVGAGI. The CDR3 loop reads CASSPFRRGLYGYTF. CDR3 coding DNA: TGTGCCAGCAGTCCCTTCCGCAGGGGACTCTATGGCTACACCTTC.